This T cell receptor (beta chain) was identified during a study of multiple sclerosis patients with progressive multifocal leukoencephalopathy. Overall study results and limits: Clones expanded at PML were already present before and during natalizumab.

CDR1 is SQVTM, CDR2 ANQGSEA, per germline. The V gene end was trimmed by 7 bases and the J gene end by 8 bases; junction bases not matched to a gene: 17. This CDR3 comprises 15 residues. About this clone itself: The antigen is not known.

Time point denoted: time of PML onset. Assay: immunoSEQ multiplex PCR; the TCRdb copy retains only in-frame clones and omits some. The data hold 25,000 to 35,000 clones, with 87% observed a single time. This sequence was found in a human donor with progressive multifocal leukoencephalopathy. The chain carries TRBV29-1 and TRBJ1-2; 9 positions agree with TRBD1. The sequences come from PBMCs, collected from a patient treated with natalizumab. In DNA form, the CDR3 reads TGCAGCGCCATGGGACAGGGAGGGTCTCTTTCGGGCTACACCTTC. The encoded protein is CSAMGQGGSLSGYTF.